This T cell receptor (beta chain) appears in the sequencing data of a study of cytomegalovirus exposure and HLA in healthy donors. Overall study: Approximately 77 million unique TCRs from HLA-typed donors were held in an early release of data.

V gave up 8 bases and J gave up 6 bases, with 14 bases separating them. Germline values: CDR1 SGHNT, CDR2 YENEEA. The CDR3 is 13 residues long. Vbeta (60) and Jbeta (13) primers were used in the PCR. Only in-frame clones appear in the TCRdb table, and some are missing; sequencing was by immunoSEQ multiplex PCR. Here the sample spans under 200,000 clones, 60% to 80% being singletons. This chain connects TRBV11-3 to TRBJ2-1, with D possibly matching TRBD2 (5 bases). Sequencing was done on a sample of PBMCs. The sequence derives from a man aged 35-49 years in good health and CMV-seronegative. CDR3 region: CASRAAAGNEQFF. Written as DNA, the CDR3 is TGTGCCAGCCGGGCAGCCGCGGGCAATGAGCAGTTCTTC.